The 3 T cell receptor beta chains in this list originate from one sample, sequenced in a study of technical replicates of blood from a few donors. Produced via immunoSEQ multiplex PCR; TCRdb's table is partial and in-frame only. The sample has 70,000 or so clones, over 80% seen once. Material: T cells isolated from PBMCs. These receptors were collected from a human donor in good health.

J is TRBJ2-1 and V is TRBV5-1; D is possibly TRBD1 (6 bases). CDR1 is SGHRS and CDR2 is YFSETQ in the germline V gene. Trimming took off 0 bases at V and 1 base at J, with 11 bases between the two ends. The CDR3 has 16 amino acids. The CDR3 DNA sequence: TGCGCCAGCAGCTTGGACCCAGGGGTATCCTACAATGAGCAGTTCTTC. Its protein product is CASSLDPGVSYNEQFF.

The rearrangement uses TRBV28 and TRBJ1-2; D not certain. The CDR3 has 9 residues. CDR1 MDHEN and CDR2 SYDVKM come from the germline V gene. Deletions cut 7 bases from V and 7 bases from J, with 4 bases between. This CDR3 reads CASKSGYTF. The CDR3 nucleotides are TGTGCCAGCAAGAGTGGCTACACCTTC.

The V call is TRBV27, the J call TRBJ1-1, with 7 bases aligning to TRBD1. CDR1 and CDR2 from the germline V gene are MNHEY and SMNVEV (reference sequence). V dropped 6 bases and J dropped 4; count of bases not matched to a gene: 5. There are 13 residues in the CDR3. CDR3 sequence reads: CASSVTGVTEAFF. The CDR3 DNA reads as TGTGCCAGCAGCGTTACAGGGGTCACTGAAGCTTTCTTT.